This TCR beta chain emerged from a study of T cell changes during pregnancy in multiple sclerosis. Using immunoSEQ multiplex PCR, the repertoire was profiled, and TCRdb retains in-frame clones only, with some absent. The sample contains tens of thousands of clones, roughly 90% of which appear only once. From germline, CDR1 is SGHVS and CDR2 FNYEAQ. Trimming removed 1 base at V and 3 bases at J, with 12 bases between. This CDR3 is 15 amino acids long. The chain combines TRBV7-6 with TRBJ1-1; a weak D match, TRBD1 (6 bases). The TCR comes from a female donor in good health, enrolled as a control in a pregnancy study. The sample here was peripheral blood, taken in the second trimester of pregnancy. CDR3 amino acids: CASSLGGRGYTEAFF. The CDR3 DNA follows: TGTGCCAGCAGCTTAGGGGGGCGCGGGTACACTGAAGCTTTCTTT.